Listed here are 11 T cell receptor beta chains from one sample, sequenced in a study of blood T cell repertoires in COVID-19. Profiling relied on immunoSEQ multiplex PCR, and the TCRdb table lists in-frame clones only, not all of them. The sample has under 200,000 clones, approximately 91% seen once. Sequenced material: peripheral blood. Every receptor here comes from a man between 18 and 29 years old with active or convalescent COVID-19.

The chain couples TRBV5-1 to TRBJ2-2; weak D call: TRBD1 (6 bases). The V gene's germline CDR1 is SGHRS and CDR2 YFSETQ. V lost 3 bases, J lost 3 bases, and 12 bases lay in between. The CDR3 is made up of 15 amino acids. The CDR3 protein is CASSSDPGDTGELFF. The CDR3 DNA follows: TGCGCCAGCAGCTCGGATCCAGGGGACACCGGGGAGCTGTTTTTT.

CDR3 bases: TGTGCCAGCAGCACCCAGGGGGCATCAGATACGCAGTATTTT. It codes for CASSTQGASDTQYF. The rearrangement links TRBV5-8 to TRBJ2-3, with 8 bases that match TRBD1. J was trimmed by 4 bases and V by 4 bases; bases with no gene match: 5. Germline V lookup: CDR1 SGHTS, CDR2 YDEGEE. The CDR3 has 14 residues.

The chain uses TRBV19 and TRBJ1-2; the D is unclear. V lost 4 bases and J 1 base, leaving 10 bases between the germline ends. CDR3 length: 14 residues. Per the germline V gene, CDR1 is LNHDA and CDR2 is SQIVND (reference sequence). CDR3 nucleotide sequence: TGTGCCAGTAGTACAGGCAGGTTTAACTATGGCTACACCTTC. Residues: CASSTGRFNYGYTF.

The chain employs TRBV6-6 and TRBJ1-6; D is possibly TRBD1 (5 bases). Deletions cut 0 bases from V and 6 bases from J, with 9 bases between. CDR3 length: 15 amino acids. The V gene's germline CDR1 is MNHNY and CDR2 SVGAGI (reference sequence). CDR3 sequence (DNA): TGTGCCAGCAGTTACTCCGGGGGGGGTAATTCACCCCTCCACTTT. It specifies CASSYSGGGNSPLHF.

The chain joins TRBV10-2 to TRBJ1-1; D is perhaps TRBD1 (5 bases). Per germline, CDR1 WSHSY and CDR2 SAAADI. V lost 1 base, J lost 3 bases, and 12 bases lay in between. The CDR3 extends over 15 amino acids. CDR3 region: CASSEFRVRDTEAFF. CDR3 coding DNA: TGCGCCAGCAGTGAGTTCAGGGTACGGGACACTGAAGCTTTCTTT.

Comments on this clone: This specimen includes other DNA sequences encoding the same CDR3. The chain joins TRBV28 to TRBJ1-2; 9 nucleotides line up with TRBD1. In germline, CDR1 is MDHEN, CDR2 SYDVKM. The CDR3 runs to 14 residues. The J segment lost 7 bases and the V segment lost 3 bases, leaving 6 bases of the junction unmatched. CDR3 sequence (DNA): TGTGCCAGCAGTTTTCCGACAGGGGGTCTTGGCTACACCTTC. Translated: CASSFPTGGLGYTF.

V gene TRBV6-2 or TRBV6-3 combines with J gene TRBJ2-7, with D maybe TRBD2 (6 bases). The germline gives CDR1 MNHEY, CDR2 SVGEGT. The CDR3 is 15 amino acids. Trimming left V 6 bases short and J 2 bases short, with 17 bases between. CDR3 coding DNA: TGTGCCAGCAGCCGGGACTCCCGGCCCCCCTACGAGCAGTACTTC. As protein: CASSRDSRPPYEQYF.

The chain joins TRBV21-1 to TRBJ1-3; no DNA check was done on the table's D call, TRBD1. TRBV21-1 is designated a pseudogene. The CDR3 has 16 amino acids. The CDR3 region is CANPPRRQASGNTIYF. The CDR3 DNA is TGTGCCAACCCACCTCGAAGACAAGCCTCTGGAAACACCATATATTTT.

V is TRBV5-1 and J is TRBJ2-1, with D unresolved. The V end lost 0 bases, the J end lost 7 bases, and 5 bases lay between the germline ends. The CDR3 runs to 12 residues. CDR1 SGHRS and CDR2 YFSETQ come from the germline V gene. Here the CDR3 reads CASSLDENEQFF. In DNA, the CDR3 is TGCGCCAGCAGCTTGGATGAGAATGAGCAGTTCTTC.

The CDR3 nucleotides read TGTGCCAGTAGTATCTCACAGGCCCATGGCTACACCTTC. Residues: CASSISQAHGYTF. The V and J genes are TRBV19 and TRBJ1-2, with TRBD1 as a possible D gene (5 bases). Germline CDR1 reads LNHDA; CDR2 reads SQIVND (reference sequence). V lost 3 bases to trimming and J lost 6 bases, with 11 bases between them. The CDR3 runs to 13 residues.

The chain is built from TRBV12-3 or TRBV12-4 and TRBJ2-7, with a weak D call TRBD1 (6 bases). Trimming shortened V by 5 bases and J by 6 bases, and 11 bases separated the two germline ends. CDR3 length equals 12 residues. Here the CDR3 reads CASSPGTSEQYF. As DNA, the CDR3 is TGTGCCAGCAGTCCCGGGACAAGCGAGCAGTACTTC.